This T cell receptor (beta chain) was sequenced during a study (TCRdb year 2016). This clonotype showed up many times. Its antigen is still unknown. Per-base quality was not reported, and no clone a single base away is much larger than it. Receptor amplification or capture employed RT-PCR. TCRdb names Illumina MiSeq as the instrument used. The public reads were reanalyzed by TCRdb: fastp trimming at Q25, MiXCR alignment, in-frame beta chains only. Identical CDR3 protein sequences are pooled into one entry, listed with their most common genes and DNA. For this sample the table gives about 680,000 distinct CDR3 sequences, of which about 14% were detected only once. Clones ranked in the top ten supply just over 3.5% of the sample. In the germline V gene, CDR1 corresponds to SGHRS and CDR2 to YFSETQ. The CDR3 numbers 14 residues from cysteine through phenylalanine. Left in the record is the CDR3 DNA by itself, 42 bases read in frame from the first base. V is clipped by 0 bases and J by 5 bases, and the sequence between their germline boundaries is 11 bases long.

The rearranged segments are TRBV5-1 and TRBJ2-5; TRBD2 is a possible D gene, resting on 6 matching bases. This receptor was obtained from a female donor in good health, serving as a healthy control. Sequenced input: memory CD4+ T cells from blood. In nucleotide form, the sequence is TGCGCCAGCAGCTTGGGGCTAGCGACGGAGACCCAGTACTTC. It is translated as CASSLGLATETQYF.